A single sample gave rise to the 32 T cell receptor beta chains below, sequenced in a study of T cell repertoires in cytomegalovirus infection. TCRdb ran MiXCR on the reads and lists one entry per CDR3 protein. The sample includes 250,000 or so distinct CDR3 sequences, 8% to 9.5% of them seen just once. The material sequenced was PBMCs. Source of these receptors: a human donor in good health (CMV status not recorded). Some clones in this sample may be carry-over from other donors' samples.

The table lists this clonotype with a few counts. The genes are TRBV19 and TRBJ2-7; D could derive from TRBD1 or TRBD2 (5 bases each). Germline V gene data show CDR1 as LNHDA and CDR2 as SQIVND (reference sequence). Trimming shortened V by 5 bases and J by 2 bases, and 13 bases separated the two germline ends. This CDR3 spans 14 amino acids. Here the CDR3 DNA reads TGTGCCAGTAGTCCCAGGGACGGTACCTACGAGCAGTACTTC. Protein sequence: CASSPRDGTYEQYF.

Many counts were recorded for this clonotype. The CDR3 loop reads CASSLEASGRGFEQYF. As DNA, the CDR3 is TGTGCCAGCAGCTTAGAGGCTAGCGGGAGGGGCTTTGAGCAGTACTTC. The chain joins TRBV7-6 to TRBJ2-7, with 12 positions matching TRBD2. V shed 1 base and J 7 bases; nucleotides not matched to a gene: 8. Germline V gene sequence: CDR1 SGHVS, CDR2 FNYEAQ. The CDR3 contains 16 residues.

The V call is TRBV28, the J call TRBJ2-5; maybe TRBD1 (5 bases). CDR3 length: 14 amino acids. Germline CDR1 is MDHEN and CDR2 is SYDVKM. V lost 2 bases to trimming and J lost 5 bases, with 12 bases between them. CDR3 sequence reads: CASSLQGIRETQYF. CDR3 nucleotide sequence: TGTGCCAGCAGTTTACAGGGAATTCGGGAGACCCAGTACTTC.

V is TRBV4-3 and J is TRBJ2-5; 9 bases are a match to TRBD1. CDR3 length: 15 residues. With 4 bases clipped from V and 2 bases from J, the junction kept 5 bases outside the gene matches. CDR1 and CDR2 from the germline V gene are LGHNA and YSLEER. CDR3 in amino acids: CASSPGQGSQETQYF. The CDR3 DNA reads TGCGCCAGCAGCCCAGGACAGGGGTCTCAAGAGACCCAGTACTTC.

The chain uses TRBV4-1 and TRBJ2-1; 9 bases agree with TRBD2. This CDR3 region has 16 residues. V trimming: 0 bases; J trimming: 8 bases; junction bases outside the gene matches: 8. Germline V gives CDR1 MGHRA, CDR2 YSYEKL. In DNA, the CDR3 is TGCGCCAGCAGCCAAGAGGGGCTAGCGGGACCGGATGAGCAGTTCTTC. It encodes CASSQEGLAGPDEQFF.

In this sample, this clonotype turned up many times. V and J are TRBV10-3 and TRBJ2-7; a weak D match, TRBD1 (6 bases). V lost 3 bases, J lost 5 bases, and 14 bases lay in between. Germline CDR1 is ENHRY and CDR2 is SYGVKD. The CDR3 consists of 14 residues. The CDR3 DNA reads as TGTGCCATCAGTGACTCGGGACAAGGGCACGAGCAGTACTTC. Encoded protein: CAISDSGQGHEQYF.

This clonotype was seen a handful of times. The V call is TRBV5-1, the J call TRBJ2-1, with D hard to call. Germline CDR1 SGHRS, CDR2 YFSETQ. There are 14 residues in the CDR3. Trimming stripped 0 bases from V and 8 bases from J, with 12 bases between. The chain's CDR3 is CASSLALRVYEQFF. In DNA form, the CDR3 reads TGCGCCAGCAGCTTGGCCCTACGAGTCTATGAGCAGTTCTTC.

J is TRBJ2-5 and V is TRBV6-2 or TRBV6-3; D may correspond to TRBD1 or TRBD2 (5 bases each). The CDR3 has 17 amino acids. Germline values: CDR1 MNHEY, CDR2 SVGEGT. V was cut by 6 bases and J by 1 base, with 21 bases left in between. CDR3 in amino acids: CASSREGTLPIQETQYF. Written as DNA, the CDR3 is TGTGCCAGCAGCCGCGAAGGGACCCTCCCGATCCAAGAGACCCAGTACTTC.

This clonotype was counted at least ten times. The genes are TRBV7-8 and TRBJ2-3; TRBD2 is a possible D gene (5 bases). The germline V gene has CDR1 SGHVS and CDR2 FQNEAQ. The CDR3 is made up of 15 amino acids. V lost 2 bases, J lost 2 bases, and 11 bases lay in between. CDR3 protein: CASSLRRAVTDTQYF. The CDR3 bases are TGTGCCAGCAGCTTAAGGCGGGCGGTCACAGATACGCAGTATTTT. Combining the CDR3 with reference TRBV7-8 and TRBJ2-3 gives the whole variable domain GAGVSQSPRYKVAKRGQDVALRCDPISGHVSLFWYQQALGQGPEFLTYFQNEAQLDKSGLPSDRFFAERPEGSVSTLKIQRTQQEDSAVYLCASSLRRAVTDTQYFGPGTRLTVL.

The CDR3 here is CASSYPTLGLPVGELFF. The CDR3 DNA reads as TGTGCCAGCAGTTACCCAACCTTGGGACTACCGGTGGGGGAGCTGTTTTTT. The J gene is TRBJ2-2, the V gene TRBV6-2 or TRBV6-3; TRBD2 agrees at 7 bases. The CDR3 consists of 17 residues. J gave up 8 bases and V 2 bases, and 14 bases lay outside the gene matches. CDR1 MNHEY and CDR2 SVGEGT come from the germline V gene.

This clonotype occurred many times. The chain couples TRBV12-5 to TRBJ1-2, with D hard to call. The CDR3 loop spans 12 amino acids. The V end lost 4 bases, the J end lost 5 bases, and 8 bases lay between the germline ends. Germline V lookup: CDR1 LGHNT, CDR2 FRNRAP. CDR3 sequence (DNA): TGTGCTAGTGGTTCCAACCCATATGGCTACACCTTC. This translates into CASGSNPYGYTF.

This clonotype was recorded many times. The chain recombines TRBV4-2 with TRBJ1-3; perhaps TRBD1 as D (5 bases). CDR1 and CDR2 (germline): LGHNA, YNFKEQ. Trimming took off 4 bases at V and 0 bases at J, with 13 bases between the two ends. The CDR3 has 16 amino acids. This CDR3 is CASSRMGQTSGNTIYF. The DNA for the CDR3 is TGTGCCAGCAGCCGCATGGGGCAGACCTCTGGAAACACCATATATTTT.

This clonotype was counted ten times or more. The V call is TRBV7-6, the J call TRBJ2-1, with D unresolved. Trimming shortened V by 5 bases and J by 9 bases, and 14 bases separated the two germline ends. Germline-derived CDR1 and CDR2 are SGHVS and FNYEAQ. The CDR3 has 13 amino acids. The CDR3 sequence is CASSRLPKGEQFF. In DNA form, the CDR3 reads TGTGCCAGCAGCCGGCTCCCGAAGGGTGAGCAGTTCTTC.

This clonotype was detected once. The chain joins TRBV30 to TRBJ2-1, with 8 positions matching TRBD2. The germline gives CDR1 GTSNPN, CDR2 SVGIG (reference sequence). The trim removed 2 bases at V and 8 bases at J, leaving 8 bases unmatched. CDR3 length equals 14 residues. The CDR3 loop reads CAWSPGGAGDEQFF. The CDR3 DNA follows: TGTGCCTGGAGTCCCGGGGGGGCTGGCGATGAGCAGTTCTTC.

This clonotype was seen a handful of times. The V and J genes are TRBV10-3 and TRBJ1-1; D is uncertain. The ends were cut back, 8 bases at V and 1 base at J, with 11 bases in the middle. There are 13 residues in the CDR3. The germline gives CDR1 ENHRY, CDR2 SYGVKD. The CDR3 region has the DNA TGTGCCATCGCCCGGGAAAAGAACACTGAAGCTTTCTTT. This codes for CAIAREKNTEAFF.

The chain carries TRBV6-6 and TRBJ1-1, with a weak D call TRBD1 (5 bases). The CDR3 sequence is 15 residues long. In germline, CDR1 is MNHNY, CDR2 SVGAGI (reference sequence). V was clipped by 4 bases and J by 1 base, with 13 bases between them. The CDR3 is CASSSTGTQNTEAFF. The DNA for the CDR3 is TGTGCCAGCAGTTCCACCGGGACTCAGAACACTGAAGCTTTCTTT.

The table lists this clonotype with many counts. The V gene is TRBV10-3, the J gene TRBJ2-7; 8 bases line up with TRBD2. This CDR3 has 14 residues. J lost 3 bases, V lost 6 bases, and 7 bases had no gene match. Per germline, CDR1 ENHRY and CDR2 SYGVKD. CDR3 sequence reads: CAISRARGGYEQYF. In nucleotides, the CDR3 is TGTGCCATCAGCAGGGCCCGGGGGGGCTACGAGCAGTACTTC.

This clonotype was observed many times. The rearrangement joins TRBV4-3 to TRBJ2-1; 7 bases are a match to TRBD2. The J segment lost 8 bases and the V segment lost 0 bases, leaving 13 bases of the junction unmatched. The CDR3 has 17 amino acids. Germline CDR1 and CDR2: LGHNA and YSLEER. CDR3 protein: CASSQEFRTSFLDEQFF. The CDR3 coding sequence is TGCGCCAGCAGCCAAGAATTCAGGACTAGTTTTTTGGATGAGCAGTTCTTC.

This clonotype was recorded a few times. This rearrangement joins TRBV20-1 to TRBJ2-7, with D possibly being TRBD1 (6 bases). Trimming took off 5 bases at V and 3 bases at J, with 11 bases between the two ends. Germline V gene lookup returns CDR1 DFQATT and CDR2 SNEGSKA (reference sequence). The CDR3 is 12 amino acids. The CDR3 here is CSALLGGYEQYF. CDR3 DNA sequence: TGCAGTGCTTTACTAGGGGGCTACGAGCAGTACTTC.

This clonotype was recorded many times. CDR3 residues: CASKRQGVNTEAFF. The CDR3 DNA reads TGTGCCAGCAAAAGACAGGGGGTTAACACTGAAGCTTTCTTT. This chain connects TRBV6-2 or TRBV6-3 to TRBJ1-1; TRBD1 agrees at 9 bases. The CDR3 sequence is 14 residues long. Trimming took 7 bases from V and 2 from J; bases not matched to a gene: 5. The germline gives CDR1 MNHEY, CDR2 SVGEGT.

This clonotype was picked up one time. As DNA, the CDR3 is TGTGCCTGGAGTGCCGGACCGGGTGGCGAGCAGTACTTC. Protein product: CAWSAGPGGEQYF. The chain has TRBV30 and TRBJ2-7, with no clear D. Trimming cost V 1 base and J 6 bases, with 13 bases left between them. This CDR3 contains 13 residues. The germline CDR1 and CDR2 sequences are GTSNPN and SVGIG (reference sequence).

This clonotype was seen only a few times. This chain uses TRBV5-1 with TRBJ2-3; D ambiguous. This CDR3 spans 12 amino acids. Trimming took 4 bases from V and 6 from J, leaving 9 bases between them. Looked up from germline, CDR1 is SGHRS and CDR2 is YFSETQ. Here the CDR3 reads CASSVTADTQYF. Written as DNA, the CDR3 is TGCGCCAGCAGCGTAACTGCCGATACGCAGTATTTT.

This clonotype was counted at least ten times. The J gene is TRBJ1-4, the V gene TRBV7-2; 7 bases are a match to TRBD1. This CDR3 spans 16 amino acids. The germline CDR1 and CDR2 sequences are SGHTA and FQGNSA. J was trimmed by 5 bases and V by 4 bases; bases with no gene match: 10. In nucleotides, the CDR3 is TGTGCCAGCAGCTGGAGAACAGGGGTTGGCAATGAAAAACTGTTTTTT. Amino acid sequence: CASSWRTGVGNEKLFF.

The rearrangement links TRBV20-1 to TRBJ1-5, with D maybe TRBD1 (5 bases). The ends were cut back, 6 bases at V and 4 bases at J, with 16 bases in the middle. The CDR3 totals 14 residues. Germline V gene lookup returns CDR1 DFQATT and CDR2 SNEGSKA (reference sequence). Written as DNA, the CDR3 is TGCAGTGCACCGGACATCATGTTTAATCAGCCCCAGCATTTT. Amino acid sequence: CSAPDIMFNQPQHF.

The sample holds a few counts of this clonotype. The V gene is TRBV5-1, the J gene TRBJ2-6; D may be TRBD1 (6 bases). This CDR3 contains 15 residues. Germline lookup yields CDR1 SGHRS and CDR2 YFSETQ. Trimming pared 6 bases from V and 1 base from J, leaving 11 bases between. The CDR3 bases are TGCGCCAGCAAGGACAGCTGGTCTGGGGCCAACGTCCTGACTTTC. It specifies CASKDSWSGANVLTF.

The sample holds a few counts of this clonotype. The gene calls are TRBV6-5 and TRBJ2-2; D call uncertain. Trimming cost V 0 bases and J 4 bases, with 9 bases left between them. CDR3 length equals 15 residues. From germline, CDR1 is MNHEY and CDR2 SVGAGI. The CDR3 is CASSYSSSPTGELFF. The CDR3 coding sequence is TGTGCCAGCAGTTACTCGTCCAGCCCCACCGGGGAGCTGTTTTTT.

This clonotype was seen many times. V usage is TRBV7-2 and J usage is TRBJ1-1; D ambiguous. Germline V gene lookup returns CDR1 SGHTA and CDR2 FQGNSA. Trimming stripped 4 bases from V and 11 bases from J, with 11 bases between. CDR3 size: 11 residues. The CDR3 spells CASSWKWEAFF. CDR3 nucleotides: TGTGCCAGCAGCTGGAAGTGGGAGGCTTTCTTT. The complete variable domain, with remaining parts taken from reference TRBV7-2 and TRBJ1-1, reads GAGVSQSPSNKVTEKGKDVELRCDPISGHTALYWYRQSLGQGLEFLIYFQGNSAPDKSGLPSDRFSAERTGGSVSTLTIQRTQQEDSAVYLCASSWKWEAFFGQGTRLTVV.

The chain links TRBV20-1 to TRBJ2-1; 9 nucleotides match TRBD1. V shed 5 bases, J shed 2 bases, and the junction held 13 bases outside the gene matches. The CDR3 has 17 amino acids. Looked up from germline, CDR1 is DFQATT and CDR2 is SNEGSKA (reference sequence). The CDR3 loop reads CSAPDTSGTGTYNEQFF. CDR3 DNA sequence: TGCAGTGCTCCTGATACTTCCGGGACAGGGACCTACAATGAGCAGTTCTTC.

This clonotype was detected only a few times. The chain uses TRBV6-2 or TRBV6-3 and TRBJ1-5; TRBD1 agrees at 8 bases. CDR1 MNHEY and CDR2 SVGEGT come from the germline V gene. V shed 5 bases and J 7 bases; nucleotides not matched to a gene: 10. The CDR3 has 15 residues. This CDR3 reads CASSAGQGFSQPQHF. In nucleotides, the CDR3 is TGTGCCAGCAGTGCCGGACAGGGTTTCTCGCAGCCCCAGCATTTT.

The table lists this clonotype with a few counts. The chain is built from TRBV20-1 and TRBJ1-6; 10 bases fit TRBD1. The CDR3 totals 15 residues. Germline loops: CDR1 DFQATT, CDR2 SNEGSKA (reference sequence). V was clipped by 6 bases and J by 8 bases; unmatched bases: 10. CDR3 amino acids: CSANRPGTGDSPLHF. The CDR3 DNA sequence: TGCAGTGCAAATAGACCCGGGACAGGGGATTCACCCCTCCACTTT.

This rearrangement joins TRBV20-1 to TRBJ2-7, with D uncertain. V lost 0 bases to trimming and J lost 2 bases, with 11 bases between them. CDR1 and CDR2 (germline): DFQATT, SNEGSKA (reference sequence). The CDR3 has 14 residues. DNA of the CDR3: TGCAGTGCTAGAGATCTCGCCACGGCCTACGAGCAGTACTTC. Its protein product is CSARDLATAYEQYF.

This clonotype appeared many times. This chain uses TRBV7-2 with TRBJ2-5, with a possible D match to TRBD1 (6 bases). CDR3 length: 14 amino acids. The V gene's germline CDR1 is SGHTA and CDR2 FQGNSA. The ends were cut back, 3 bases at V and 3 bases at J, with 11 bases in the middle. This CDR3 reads CASSFQQGKETQYF. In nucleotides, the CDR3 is TGTGCCAGCAGCTTCCAACAGGGAAAAGAGACCCAGTACTTC.